This TCR beta chain emerged from a study of blood T cell repertoires in COVID-19. Study summary: The analysed material was cDNA or gDNA that came from T cells, B-cell-depleted T cells, or PBMCs.

Germline V gene data show CDR1 as MDHEN and CDR2 as SYDVKM. This CDR3 spans 15 amino acids. Trimming left V 6 bases short and J 0 bases short, with 12 bases between. The study drew participants aged about 18 to 89 years from some 25 US areas. Grouping used clinical history reported by participants in a survey and questionnaire. Authors' data handling: Reference gene primer amplification yielded estimated nucleated cell counts. Only in-frame clones appear in the TCRdb table, and some are missing; sequencing was by immunoSEQ multiplex PCR. D and trimming were read from the DNA, whereas the V and J calls and clone size are those reported in that table. The table has under 300,000 clones, around 80% seen once.

The specimen sequenced was PBMCs or T cells enriched from blood (not recorded which). The sequence was obtained from a middle-aged man who had recovered from COVID-19. The chain has TRBV28 and TRBJ1-5, with D unclear. The CDR3 DNA follows: TGTGCCAGCAGCGCCGGGTCCTATAGCAATCAGCCCCAGCATTTT. As protein: CASSAGSYSNQPQHF.